These 2 T cell receptor beta chains were sequenced from one sample in a study of identical twins. TCRdb ran MiXCR on the 5' RACE reads and lists one entry per CDR3 protein. The top ten clones hold more than 6% of a sample with roughly 350,000 distinct CDR3 sequences, more than 9% of them seen once. The same data also went into a second study, on yellow fever vaccine responses in identical twins.

Sequencing input: CD8+ T cells sorted from blood. Receptors were obtained from a woman under 30 in good health.

In this sample, this clonotype turned up many times. The genes are TRBV28 and TRBJ1-4, with D hard to call. CDR1 is MDHEN, CDR2 SYDVKM, per germline. This CDR3 spans 15 amino acids. V lost 5 bases and J lost 3, with 13 bases in between. The CDR3 loop is CASSLPRTANEKLFF. The CDR3 nucleotides read TGTGCCAGCAGTCTCCCCAGGACGGCTAATGAAAAACTGTTTTTT.

The genes are TRBV7-9 and TRBJ2-5, with D tentatively TRBD1 (6 bases). The germline CDR1 and CDR2 sequences are SEHNR and FQNEAQ (reference sequence). V was pared by 5 bases and J by 4 bases, with 14 bases between. The CDR3 covers 14 residues. The chain's CDR3 is CASSPYSRGETQYF. In nucleotides, the CDR3 is TGTGCCAGCAGCCCCTACAGCAGGGGAGAGACCCAGTACTTC. Full variable domain (rest looked up from reference TRBV7-9 and TRBJ2-5): DTGVSQNPRHKITKRGQNVTFRCDPISEHNRLYWYRQTLGQGPEFLTYFQNEAQLEKSRLLSDRFSAERPKGSFSTLEIQRTEQGDSAMYLCASSPYSRGETQYFGPGTRLLVL.